This passage covers 17 T cell receptor beta chains from one sample sequenced in a study of blood T cell repertoires in COVID-19. TCRdb's copy holds only in-frame clones and misses some; the assay was immunoSEQ multiplex PCR. Of some 70,000 clones detected, around 89% appear once; the ten largest clones hold over 5%. The sequenced sample was peripheral blood. The receptor source for this set is a woman in her sixties or seventies with acute or convalescent COVID-19.

The V call is TRBV3-1 (or the pseudogene TRBV3-2), the J call TRBJ1-6; 8 bases agree with TRBD1. The CDR3 is made up of 15 amino acids. Trimming cost V 4 bases and J 9 bases; bases outside gene matches: 8. Per germline, CDR1 LGHDT and CDR2 YNNKEL (reference sequence). In DNA form, the CDR3 reads TGTGCCAGCAGCCCCGGGACAGGACGGATTTCACCCCTCCACTTT. Its translation: CASSPGTGRISPLHF.

This chain connects TRBV12-3 or TRBV12-4 to TRBJ2-2; D ambiguous. The V gene lost 7 bases and the J gene lost 1 base, with 7 bases spanning the gap. This CDR3 has 13 amino acids. The DNA of the CDR3 is TGTGCCAGCAAACTCTTGAACACCGGGGAGCTGTTTTTT. Encoded protein: CASKLLNTGELFF.

Regarding this clone: The germline gene is not matched at one end of the junction; a read error may be the cause. V and J are TRBV24-1 and TRBJ2-3, with 12 bases matching TRBD2. CDR1 and CDR2 from the germline V gene are KGHDR and SFDVKD. This CDR3 has 18 amino acids. The CDR3 DNA reads TGTGCCACCAGTGATCCGACTAGCGGGGGACCTAGCACAAATACGCAGTATTTT. This gives the protein CATSDPTSGGPSTNTQYF.

The chain couples TRBV7-9 to TRBJ2-1; 13 bases are a match to TRBD2. The CDR3 consists of 16 residues. V dropped 5 bases and J dropped 4; count of bases not matched to a gene: 5. From germline, CDR1 is SEHNR and CDR2 FQNEAQ (reference sequence). The CDR3, as DNA: TGTGCCAGCAGCCCGGTGGGACTAGCGGGGTACAATGAGCAGTTCTTC. This codes for CASSPVGLAGYNEQFF.

This chain joins TRBV10-3 and TRBJ1-1; 8 positions agree with TRBD1. The CDR3 contains 15 residues. With V trimmed by 4 bases and J by 2 bases, 6 bases remained unmatched. CDR1 and CDR2 (germline): ENHRY, SYGVKD. The CDR3 DNA is TGTGCCATCAGTGGCGGACAGGGAACAAACACTGAAGCTTTCTTT. This gives the protein CAISGGQGTNTEAFF.

The chain uses TRBV30 and TRBJ2-5; 9 bases fit TRBD2. The CDR3 totals 13 residues. Germline CDR1 is GTSNPN and CDR2 is SVGIG (reference sequence). V dropped 2 bases and J dropped 10; count of bases not matched to a gene: 8. The CDR3 sequence is CAWSPLAGSSQYF. Here the CDR3 DNA reads TGTGCCTGGAGTCCCCTAGCGGGGTCAAGCCAGTACTTC. The full variable domain, with the rest looked up from reference TRBV30 and TRBJ2-5, is SQTIHQWPATLVQPVGSPLSLECTVEGTSNPNLYWYRQAAGRGLQLLFYSVGIGQISSEVPQNLSASRPQDRQFILSSKKLLLSDSGFYLCAWSPLAGSSQYFGPGTRLLVL.

Written as DNA, the CDR3 is TGTGCCAGCAGTTACGAGCGGGGGGGCTACAATGAGCAGTTCTTC. It encodes CASSYERGGYNEQFF. The genes are TRBV6-5 and TRBJ2-1, with 10 bases aligning to TRBD2. The V segment lost 2 bases and the J segment 3 bases; nucleotides outside the gene matches: 1. In germline, CDR1 is MNHEY, CDR2 SVGAGI. This CDR3 comprises 15 residues.

The V gene is TRBV27, the J gene TRBJ2-7, with D perhaps TRBD1 (6 bases). This CDR3 is built from 14 residues. Germline V gives CDR1 MNHEY, CDR2 SMNVEV (reference sequence). The V and J ends lost 2 bases and 2 bases respectively, with 10 bases between them. CDR3 in DNA: TGTGCCAGCAGTTTAAGTACAGGGACCTACGAGCAGTACTTC. As protein: CASSLSTGTYEQYF.

This rearrangement joins TRBV28 to TRBJ1-6; 8 bases agree with TRBD1. Unmatched junction bases numbered 10, after V lost 5 bases and J lost 7 bases. From germline, CDR1 is MDHEN and CDR2 SYDVKM. The CDR3 extends over 16 amino acids. The CDR3 loop reads CASSANRDRPNSPLHF. DNA for the CDR3: TGTGCCAGCAGTGCGAACCGGGACAGGCCAAATTCACCCCTCCACTTT.

This chain joins TRBV19 and TRBJ1-4, with a tentative D call TRBD1 (6 bases). The CDR3 consists of 14 residues. V was cut by 7 bases and J by 5 bases, with 14 bases left in between. Germline lookup yields CDR1 LNHDA and CDR2 SQIVND (reference sequence). The CDR3 DNA reads as TGTGCCAGTAAAGCTCAGGGGTCAAATGAAAAACTGTTTTTT. Its translation is CASKAQGSNEKLFF. Filled out from reference TRBV19 and TRBJ1-4, the complete variable domain reads DGGITQSPKYLFRKEGQNVTLSCEQNLNHDAMYWYRQDPGQGLRLIYYSQIVNDFQKGDIAEGYSVSREKKESFPLTVTSAQKNPTAFYLCASKAQGSNEKLFFGSGTQLSVL.

The V gene is TRBV6-5, the J gene TRBJ1-1; TRBD1 is a possible D gene (5 bases). V was shortened by 5 bases and J by 1 base, with 11 bases between the two germline ends. CDR3 length: 14 amino acids. Germline loops: CDR1 MNHEY, CDR2 SVGAGI. Here the CDR3 DNA reads TGTGCCAGCAGTCTGACAGTTACGAACACTGAAGCTTTCTTT. This sequence encodes CASSLTVTNTEAFF.

The chain carries TRBV20-1 and TRBJ2-7, with a weak D call TRBD1 (5 bases). The V end lost 3 bases, the J end lost 4 bases, and 13 bases lay between the germline ends. This CDR3 has 13 amino acids. Per germline, CDR1 DFQATT and CDR2 SNEGSKA (reference sequence). CDR3 loop: CSASGWGGYEQYF. The CDR3 DNA reads TGCAGTGCTAGTGGCTGGGGCGGATACGAGCAGTACTTC.

The chain links TRBV9 to TRBJ2-1, with TRBD2 matching 11 bases. Germline V gives CDR1 SGDLS, CDR2 YYNGEE. The J segment lost 5 bases and the V segment lost 0 bases, leaving 7 bases of the junction unmatched. The CDR3 length is 17 residues. The CDR3 sequence is CASSVVSGRALDNEQFF. DNA for the CDR3: TGTGCCAGCAGCGTAGTTAGCGGGAGGGCCTTGGACAATGAGCAGTTCTTC.

This clone was recorded only once. V gene TRBV7-9 combines with J gene TRBJ1-1; possibly TRBD1 for D (6 bases). Trimming pared 4 bases from V and 5 bases from J, leaving 17 bases between. In germline, CDR1 is SEHNR, CDR2 FQNEAQ (reference sequence). CDR3 size: 15 residues. The CDR3 DNA reads as TGTGCCAGCAGCTCCCCCCGGGGGGCGCGGACTGAAGCTTTCTTT. Translation gives CASSSPRGARTEAFF.

The chain uses TRBV19 and TRBJ2-6; TRBD2 might be the D (6 bases). Germline CDR1 is LNHDA and CDR2 is SQIVND (reference sequence). The CDR3 has 16 residues. Trimming took 4 bases from V and 2 from J, leaving 12 bases between them. CDR3 in amino acids: CASSTQGLPGANVLTF. As DNA, the CDR3 is TGTGCCAGTAGTACACAAGGACTACCTGGGGCCAACGTCCTGACTTTC.

The J gene is TRBJ1-6, the V gene TRBV6-1; 7 bases agree with TRBD1. This CDR3 has 19 amino acids. Per the germline V gene, CDR1 is MNHNS and CDR2 is SASEGT. V lost 0 bases and J lost 9; bases outside the gene matches: 17. CDR3 in amino acids: CASSEAYSSYRGRASPLHF. Here the CDR3 DNA reads TGTGCCAGCAGTGAAGCGTACTCTTCTTACAGGGGCCGGGCTTCACCCCTCCACTTT.

V and J are TRBV7-3 and TRBJ1-1; 8 bases map to TRBD1. The germline gives CDR1 SGHTA, CDR2 FQGTGA. Germline trimming cut 5 bases from V and 1 base from J; bases unmatched to any gene: 6. This CDR3 spans 15 amino acids. The chain's CDR3 is CASSPQGAKNTEAFF. In DNA form, the CDR3 reads TGTGCCAGCAGCCCGCAGGGGGCGAAGAACACTGAAGCTTTCTTT. Looking up the rest from reference TRBV7-3 and TRBJ1-1 gives the full variable domain: GAGVSQTPSNKVTEKGKYVELRCDPISGHTALYWYRQSLGQGPEFLIYFQGTGAADDSGLPNDRFFAVRPEGSVSTLKIQRTERGDSAVYLCASSPQGAKNTEAFFGQGTRLTVV.